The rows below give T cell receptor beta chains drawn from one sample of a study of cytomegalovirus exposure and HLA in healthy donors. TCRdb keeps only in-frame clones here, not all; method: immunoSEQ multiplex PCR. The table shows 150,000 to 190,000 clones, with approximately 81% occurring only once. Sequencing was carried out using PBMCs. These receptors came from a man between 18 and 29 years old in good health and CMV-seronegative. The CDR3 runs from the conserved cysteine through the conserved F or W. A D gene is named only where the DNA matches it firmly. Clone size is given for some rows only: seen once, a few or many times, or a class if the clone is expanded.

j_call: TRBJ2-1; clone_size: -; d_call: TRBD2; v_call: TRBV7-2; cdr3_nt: TGTGCCAGCAGCACTCAATGGGGGGGGGAGCAGTTCTTC; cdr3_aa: CASSTQWGGEQFF
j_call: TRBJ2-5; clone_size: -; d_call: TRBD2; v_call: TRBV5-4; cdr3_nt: TGTGCCAGCAGCCTGACTAGCGGACAGAGGGGAGAGACCCAGTACTTC; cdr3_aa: CASSLTSGQRGETQYF
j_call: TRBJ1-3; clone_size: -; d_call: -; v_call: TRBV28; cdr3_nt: TGTGCCAGCTCCGACTCTGCTGGAAACACCATATATTTT; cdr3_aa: CASSDSAGNTIYF
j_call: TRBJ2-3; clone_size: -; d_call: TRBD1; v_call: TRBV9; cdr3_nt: TGTGCCAGCAGCGTAGAGGGGGCCACAGATACGCAGTATTTT; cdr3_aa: CASSVEGATDTQYF
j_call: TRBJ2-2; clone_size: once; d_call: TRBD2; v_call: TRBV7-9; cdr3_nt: TGTGCCAGCAGCACGGGGGGCGGGGAGCTGTTTTTT; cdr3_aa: CASSTGGGELFF
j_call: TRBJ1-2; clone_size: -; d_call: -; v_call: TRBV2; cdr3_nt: TGTGCCAGCATCCCGCCCCAGGGGCGCCGCTATGGCTACACCTTC; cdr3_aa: CASIPPQGRRYGYTF
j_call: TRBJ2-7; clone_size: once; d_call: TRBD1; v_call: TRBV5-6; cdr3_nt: TGTGCCAGCAGCTCTTTAGGACAGGTCGACTACGAGCAGTACTTC; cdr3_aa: CASSSLGQVDYEQYF
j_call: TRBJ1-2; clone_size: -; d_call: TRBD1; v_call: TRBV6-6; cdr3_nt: TGTGCCAGCAGTGGACAGGGTGGCGGCTACACCTTC; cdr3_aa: CASSGQGGGYTF
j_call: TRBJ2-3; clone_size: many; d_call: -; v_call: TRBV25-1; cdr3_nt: TGTGCCAGCAGTGAACTTCGTGGCAGGGGAGATACGCAGTATTTT; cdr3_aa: CASSELRGRGDTQYF
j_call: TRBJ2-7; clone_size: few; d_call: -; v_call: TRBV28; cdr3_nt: TGTGCCAGCAGTCCCCGGAGGGACTCAAGCGAGCAGTACTTC; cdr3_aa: CASSPRRDSSEQYF
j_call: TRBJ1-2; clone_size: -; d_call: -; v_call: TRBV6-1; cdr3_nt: TGTGCCAGCTCAGGGAGTGGGGGCGTTCGGGGCTACACCTTC; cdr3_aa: CASSGSGGVRGYTF
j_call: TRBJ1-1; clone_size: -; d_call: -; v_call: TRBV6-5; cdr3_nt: TGTGCCAGCAGTCAAACCCTAGGGGACACTGAAGCTTTCTTT; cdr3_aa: CASSQTLGDTEAFF
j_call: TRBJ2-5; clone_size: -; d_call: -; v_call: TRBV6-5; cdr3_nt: TGTGCCAGCAGTCTGACTAGTATGGAGACCCAGTACTTC; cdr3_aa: CASSLTSMETQYF
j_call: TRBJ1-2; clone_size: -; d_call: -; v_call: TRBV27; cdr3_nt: TGTGCCAGCAGAGAAGGGGCTGATTATGGCTACACCTTC; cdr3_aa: CASREGADYGYTF
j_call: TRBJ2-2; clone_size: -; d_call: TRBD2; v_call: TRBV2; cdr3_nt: TGTGCCAGCAGAGGGGTAGCGGGAACGATCGGGGAGCTGTTTTTT; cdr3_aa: CASRGVAGTIGELFF
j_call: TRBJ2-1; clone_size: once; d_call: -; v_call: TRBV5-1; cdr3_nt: TGCGCCAGCAGCTTGGAGGCGGTAGGAACTGAGCAGTTCTTC; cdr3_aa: CASSLEAVGTEQFF
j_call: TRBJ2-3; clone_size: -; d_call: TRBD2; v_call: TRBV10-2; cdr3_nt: TGCGCCAGTCGCGGACTAGCGGTATCGACAGATACGCAGTATTTT; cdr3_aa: CASRGLAVSTDTQYF
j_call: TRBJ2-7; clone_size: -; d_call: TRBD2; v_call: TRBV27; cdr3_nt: TGTGCCAGCAGTAATCCGGGACTAGCAAGCGTCGAGCAGTACTTC; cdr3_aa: CASSNPGLASVEQYF
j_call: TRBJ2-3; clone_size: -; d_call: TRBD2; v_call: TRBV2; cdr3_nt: TGTGCCAGCAGCGTTTTAGCGGGAGGGGATACGCAGTATTTT; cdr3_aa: CASSVLAGGDTQYF
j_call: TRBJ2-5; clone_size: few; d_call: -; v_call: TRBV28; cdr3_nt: TGTGCCAGCAGTTTAACTTGGGCAGGGTTTGGAGAGACCCAGTACTTC; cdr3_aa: CASSLTWAGFGETQYF
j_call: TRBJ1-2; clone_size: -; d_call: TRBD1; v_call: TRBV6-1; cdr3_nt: TGTGCCAGCAGTGAGGCCGGGACAGGGGGCGGTGGCTACACCTTC; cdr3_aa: CASSEAGTGGGGYTF
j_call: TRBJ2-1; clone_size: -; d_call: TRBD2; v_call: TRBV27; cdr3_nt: TGTGCCAGCAGGGAAGCGGGGACGGCCTACAATGAGCAGTTCTTC; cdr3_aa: CASREAGTAYNEQFF
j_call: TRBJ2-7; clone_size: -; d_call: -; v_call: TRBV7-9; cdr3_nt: TGTGCCAGCAGCAGAGTCCCCTACGAGCAGTACTTC; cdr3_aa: CASSRVPYEQYF
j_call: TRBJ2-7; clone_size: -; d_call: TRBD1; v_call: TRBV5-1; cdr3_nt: TGCGCCAGCAGCCCCGGACAGGGGTTCAACGAGCAGTACTTC; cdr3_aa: CASSPGQGFNEQYF
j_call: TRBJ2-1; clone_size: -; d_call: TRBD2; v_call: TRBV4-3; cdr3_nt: TGCGCCAGCGGACCAGGGCGGGAGCCTTACAATGAGCAGTTCTTC; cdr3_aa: CASGPGREPYNEQFF
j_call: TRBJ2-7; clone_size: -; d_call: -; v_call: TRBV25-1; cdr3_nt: TGTGCCAGCAGCCCGGCGGGGGCGAGCTCCTACGAGCAGTACTTC; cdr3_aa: CASSPAGASSYEQYF
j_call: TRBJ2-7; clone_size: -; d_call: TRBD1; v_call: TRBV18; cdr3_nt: TGTGCCAGCTCAGTACCCGGGACAGGGCCCTACGAGCAGTACTTC; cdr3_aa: CASSVPGTGPYEQYF
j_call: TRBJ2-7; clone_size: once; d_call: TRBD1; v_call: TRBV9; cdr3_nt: TGTGCCAGCAGCCCCGGGACAGGGGAGGGCTACGAGCAGTACTTC; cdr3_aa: CASSPGTGEGYEQYF
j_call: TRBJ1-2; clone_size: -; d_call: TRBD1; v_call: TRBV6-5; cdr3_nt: TGTGCCAGCAGCCTCTCACCGGGACAGAACTATGGCTACACCTTC; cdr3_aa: CASSLSPGQNYGYTF
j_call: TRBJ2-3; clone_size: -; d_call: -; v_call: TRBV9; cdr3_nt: TGTGCCAGCAGCGTAGTAGGCGGTGGCACAGATACGCAGTATTTT; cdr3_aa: CASSVVGGGTDTQYF
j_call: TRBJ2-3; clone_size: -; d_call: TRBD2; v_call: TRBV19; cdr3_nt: TGTGCCAGTAGTAGGTGGCGGCTAGCGGGCACAGATACGCAGTATTTT; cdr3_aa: CASSRWRLAGTDTQYF
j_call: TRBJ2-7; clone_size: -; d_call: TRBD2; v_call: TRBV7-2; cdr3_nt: TGTGCCAGCAGCCCACGGGGGGTCGGGGCCGGACCCACCGCGGAGCAGTACTTC; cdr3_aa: CASSPRGVGAGPTAEQYF
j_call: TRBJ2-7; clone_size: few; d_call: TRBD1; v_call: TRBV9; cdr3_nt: TGTGCCAGCAGCGGGGACAGGGCTCCCTACGAGCAGTACTTC; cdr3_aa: CASSGDRAPYEQYF
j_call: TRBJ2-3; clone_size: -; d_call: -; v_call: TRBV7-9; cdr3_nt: TGTGCCAGCAGCCCCATCGGCGGGTTCCGGGATACGCAGTATTTT; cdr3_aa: CASSPIGGFRDTQYF
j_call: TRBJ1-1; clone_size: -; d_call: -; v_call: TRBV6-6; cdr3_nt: TGTGCCACCAGAACTGAGGTTGAAGCTTTCTTT; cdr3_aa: CATRTEVEAFF
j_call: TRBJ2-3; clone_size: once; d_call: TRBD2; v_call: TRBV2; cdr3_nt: TGTGCCAGCAGTGAAGTAGCGGGAGGGATCGGCACAGATACGCAGTATTTT; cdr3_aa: CASSEVAGGIGTDTQYF
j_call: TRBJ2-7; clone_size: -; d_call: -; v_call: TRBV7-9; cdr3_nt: TGTGCCAGCAGCCGACCCGGGACATCCACGCGCGAGCAGTACTTC; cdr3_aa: CASSRPGTSTREQYF
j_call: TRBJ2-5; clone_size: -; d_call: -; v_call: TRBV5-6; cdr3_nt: TGTGCCAGCACCCTTCGGGGGGCCTGGGAGACCCAGTACTTC; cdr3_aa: CASTLRGAWETQYF
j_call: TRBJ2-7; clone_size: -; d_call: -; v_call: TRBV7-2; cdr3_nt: TGTGCCAGCAGTCCCCGTTTTGACGGGAGCTCCTACGAGCAGTACTTC; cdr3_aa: CASSPRFDGSSYEQYF
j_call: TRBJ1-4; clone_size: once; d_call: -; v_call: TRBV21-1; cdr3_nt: TGTGCCATCCTCCAGAGTAGCCTTCCCCACGATGAAAAACTGTTTTTT; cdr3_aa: CAILQSSLPHDEKLFF
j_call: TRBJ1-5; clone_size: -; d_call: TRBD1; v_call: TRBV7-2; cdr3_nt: TGTGCCAGCAGCGACCGGACAGGACATCAGCCCCAGCATTTT; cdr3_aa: CASSDRTGHQPQHF
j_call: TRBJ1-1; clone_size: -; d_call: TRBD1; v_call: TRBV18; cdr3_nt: TGTGCCAGCTCCCCGTTCCTTGACAGGGGGCGGGGCACTGAAGCTTTCTTT; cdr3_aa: CASSPFLDRGRGTEAFF
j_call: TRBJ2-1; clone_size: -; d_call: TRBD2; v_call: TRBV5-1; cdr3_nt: TGCGCCAGCAGCTCTAAGACTAGCGGGAGCCACAATGAGCAGTTCTTC; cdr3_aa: CASSSKTSGSHNEQFF
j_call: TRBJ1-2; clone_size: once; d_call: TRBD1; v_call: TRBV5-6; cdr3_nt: TGTGCCAGCAGCTTGAGTCGGGACAGGGGCGCGGAAGGCTACACCTTC; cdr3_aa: CASSLSRDRGAEGYTF
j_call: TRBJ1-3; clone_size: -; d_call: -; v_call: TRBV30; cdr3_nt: TGTGTCTGGAGCCAAGGAAACACCATATATTTT; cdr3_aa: CVWSQGNTIYF
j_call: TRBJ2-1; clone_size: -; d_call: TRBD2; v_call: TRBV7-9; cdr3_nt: TGTGCCAGCAGCTTAGCCGGGGAGGGTGAGCAGTTCTTC; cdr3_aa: CASSLAGEGEQFF
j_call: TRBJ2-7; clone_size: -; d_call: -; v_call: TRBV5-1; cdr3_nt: TGCGCCAGCAGCTTGGCCGAACAGGGTTCGACCTACGAGCAGTACTTC; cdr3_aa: CASSLAEQGSTYEQYF
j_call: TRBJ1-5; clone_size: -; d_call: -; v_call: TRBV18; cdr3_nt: TGTGCCAGCTCTCCGGGGGAGGCGAGCAATCAGCCCCAGCATTTT; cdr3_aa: CASSPGEASNQPQHF